Described below is a single T cell receptor (beta chain) sequence and its context. No cognate antigen has been identified for it. The record has no base qualities; no much larger clone is one base away. Libraries were built with the immunoSEQ multiplex PCR assay. Following the manufacturer's protocol, the hsTCRB Kit was used to amplify rearranged TCR beta chain sequences. An Illumina MiSeq was used to sequence the TCRB libraries. The study's own analysis went as follows. The kit vendor's proprietary platform handled demultiplexing, trimming and gene mapping. TCRdb took over this immuneACCESS table, retaining in-frame rearrangements with V and J assigned. Such tables are incomplete; in checked studies, under half of the missing clones stem from an unresolved V gene, and the remainder is unexplained. V, J and clone size derive from that table, while D and trimming were established from the DNA sequence. Counted in this sample were just over 60,000 clones; around four fifths of them appeared once. The top ten constitute 3.5% to 4.5% of the sample.

These data originate in a study of a mutant IDH1 vaccine in newly diagnosed glioma (dated by TCRdb to the early 2020s). Regarding the research as a whole: Vaccination started 4-6 weeks after radiotherapy alone, or was given together with temozolomide cycles in the groups whose treatment included chemotherapy. Peripheral blood samples were drawn at six visits, namely V03 (baseline), V05, V07, V10, V12 and V13. Before enrollment, most patients had been given radiochemotherapy with temozolomide as standard therapy, while the rest had received either radiotherapy alone or temozolomide alone. Of the approximately 35 treated patients, approximately 62% were male and around 40% were female, and a mean age of approximately 40 years was recorded. The week-35 safety follow-up took place at visit V12, and the week-47 end of study took place at visit V13. Longitudinal TCRB deep sequencing was done for 25 treated patients, wherever samples were available for exploratory analyses. Findings and caveats that apply to the study as a whole: Immune responses induced by the vaccine were seen in 90% to 95% of patients across multiple MHC alleles. The authors stated that sample limitations prevented analyses of patient blood samples from being reproduced. PBMC samples for TCRB deep sequencing were selected based on availability. Pseudoprogression seemed to be unrelated to changes in the top peripheral T cell clonotypes found by TCRB sequencing.

This sample's time point label indicates: week 47, end of study. A 20-mer mutant IDH1 peptide at 300 micrograms in Montanide made up each vaccine dose, which was injected subcutaneously together with topical imiquimod. Eight vaccinations were administered to patients in weeks 1, 3, 5, 7, 11, 15, 19 and 23, corresponding to visits V03 through V10. Donors had newly diagnosed WHO grade 3 or 4 IDH1-mutant astrocytomas with loss of nuclear ATRX. The samples were drawn from NOA16, a multicentre, single-arm, open-label phase I trial in Germany that tested a mutant IDH1 peptide vaccine in humans for the first time. The DNeasy Blood and Tissue Kit was used to extract genomic DNA from EDTA blood for TCRB sequencing. From a lookup of the germline V gene (reference sequence), CDR1 and CDR2 are SEHNR and FQNEAQ. Trimming takes 9 bases from V and 5 bases from J, and the germline ends sit 19 bases apart. The CDR3 has 14 amino acids, counting the end cysteine and phenylalanine. This entry keeps only the CDR3 DNA: 42 bases, framed from base 1.

The receptor comes from a man between 25 and 39 years old with glioma. This receptor chain uses TRBV7-9 and TRBJ2-5; the D gene is possibly TRBD2, with 6 bases matching. Here the sequenced sample was PBMCs, taken from a glioma patient whose treatment included an IDH1 peptide vaccine. This receptor carries the CDR3 CASSASVRGETQYF. The DNA sequence reads TGTGCCAGTTCAGCTAGCGTGAGGGGCGAGACCCAGTACTTC.